The clone carrying this TCR beta chain has ten or more counts. Its antigen remains unknown. TCRdb recomputed calls from the RACE reads with MiXCR, one row per CDR3 protein. This table has 35,000 to 50,000 distinct CDR3 sequences, approximately 4.5% appearing once. The sample belongs to a study of human T cells and chemical hapten exposure. Overall study: TCR yield per sample varied, mainly due to pooled library volumes. Study-level findings and limits: TCRs whose frequency exceeded 1 in 1000 remained the same following DPC sensitization.

Time point defined: healthy volunteer bleed at 2 weeks. Total RNA was extracted from unfractionated whole blood. The CDR3 extends over 14 amino acids. Germline V lookup: CDR1 MGHDK, CDR2 SYGVNS. V lost 1 base to trimming and J lost 9 bases; unmatched junction nucleotides: 5. V usage is TRBV25-1 and J usage is TRBJ1-5, with 8 nucleotides matching TRBD1. The source material was whole blood. The sequence derives from a female donor in good health. Some clones in this sample may be carry-over from other donors' samples. CDR3 region: CASSESDREGPQHF. CDR3 nucleotides: TGTGCCAGCAGTGAATCGGACAGGGAAGGGCCCCAGCATTTT.